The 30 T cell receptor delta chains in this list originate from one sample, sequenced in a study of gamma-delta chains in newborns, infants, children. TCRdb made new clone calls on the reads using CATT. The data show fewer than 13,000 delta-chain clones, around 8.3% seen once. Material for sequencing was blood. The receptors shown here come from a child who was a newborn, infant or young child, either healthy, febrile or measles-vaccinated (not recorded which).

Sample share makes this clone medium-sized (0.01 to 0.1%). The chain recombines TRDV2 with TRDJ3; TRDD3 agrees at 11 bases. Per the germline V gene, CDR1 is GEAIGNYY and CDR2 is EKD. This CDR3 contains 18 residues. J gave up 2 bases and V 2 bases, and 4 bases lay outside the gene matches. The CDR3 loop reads CACDKILGDTWDTRQMFF. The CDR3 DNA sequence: TGTGCCTGTGACAAAATACTGGGGGATACCTGGGACACCCGACAGATGTTTTTC.

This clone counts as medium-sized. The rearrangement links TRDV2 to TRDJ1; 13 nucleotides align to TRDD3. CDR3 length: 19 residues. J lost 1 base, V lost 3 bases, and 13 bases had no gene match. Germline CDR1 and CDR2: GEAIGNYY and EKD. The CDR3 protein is CACDAVILGDTGVTDKLIF. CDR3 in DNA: TGTGCCTGTGACGCCGTTATACTGGGGGATACGGGAGTCACCGATAAACTCATCTTT.

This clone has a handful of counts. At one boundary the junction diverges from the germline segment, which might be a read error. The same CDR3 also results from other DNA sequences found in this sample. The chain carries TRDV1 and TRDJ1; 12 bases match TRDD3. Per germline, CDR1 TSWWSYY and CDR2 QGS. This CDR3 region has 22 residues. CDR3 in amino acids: CALGTTRFLRQLLGDTSDKLIF. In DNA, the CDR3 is TGTGCTCTTGGGACCACCCGATTCCTACGACAATTACTGGGGGATACCAGCGATAAACTTATCTTT.

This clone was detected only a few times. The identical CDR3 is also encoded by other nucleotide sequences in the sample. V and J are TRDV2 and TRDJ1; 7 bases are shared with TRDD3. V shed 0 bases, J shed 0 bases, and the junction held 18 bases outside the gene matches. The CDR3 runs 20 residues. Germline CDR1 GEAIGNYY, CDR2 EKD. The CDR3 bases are TGTGCCTGTGACACCGTCCGGGGTAGGGGGATCCTTAAATACACCGATAAACTCATCTTT. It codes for CACDTVRGRGILKYTDKLIF.

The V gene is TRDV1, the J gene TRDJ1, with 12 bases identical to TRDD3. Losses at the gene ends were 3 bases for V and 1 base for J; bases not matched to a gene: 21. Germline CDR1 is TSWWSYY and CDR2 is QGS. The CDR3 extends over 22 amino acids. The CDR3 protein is CALGEGAFLKYWGILGTDKLIF. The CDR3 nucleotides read TGTGCTCTTGGGGAGGGGGCCTTTCTCAAGTACTGGGGGATACTTGGCACCGATAAACTCATCTTT.

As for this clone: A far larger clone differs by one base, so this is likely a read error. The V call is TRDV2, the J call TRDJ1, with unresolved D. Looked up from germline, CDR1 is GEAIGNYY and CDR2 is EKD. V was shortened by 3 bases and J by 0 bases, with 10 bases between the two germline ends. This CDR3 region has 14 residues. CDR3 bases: TGTGCCTGTGACGCGTTACTGTACACCGATAAACTCATCTTT. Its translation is CACDALLYTDKLIF.

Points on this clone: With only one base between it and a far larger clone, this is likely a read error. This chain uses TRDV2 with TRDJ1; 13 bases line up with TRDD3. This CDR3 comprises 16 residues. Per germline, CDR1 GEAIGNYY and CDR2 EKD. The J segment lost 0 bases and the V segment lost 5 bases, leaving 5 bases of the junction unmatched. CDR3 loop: CACVTLGDTHTDKLIF. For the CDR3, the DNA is TGTGCCTGTGTCACACTGGGGGATACGCACACCGATAAACTCATCTTT.

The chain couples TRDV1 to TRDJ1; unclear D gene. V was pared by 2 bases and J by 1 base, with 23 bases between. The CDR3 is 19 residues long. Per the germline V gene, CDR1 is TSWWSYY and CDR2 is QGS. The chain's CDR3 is CALGEIGTPWWASTDKLIF. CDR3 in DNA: TGTGCTCTTGGGGAAATTGGCACCCCGTGGTGGGCTAGCACCGATAAACTCATCTTT.

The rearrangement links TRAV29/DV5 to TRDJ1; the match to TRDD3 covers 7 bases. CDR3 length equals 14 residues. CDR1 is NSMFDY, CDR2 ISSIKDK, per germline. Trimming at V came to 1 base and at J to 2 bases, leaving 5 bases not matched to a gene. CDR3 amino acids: CAASKGILTDKLIF. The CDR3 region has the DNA TGTGCAGCAAGCAAGGGGATATTGACCGATAAACTCATCTTT.

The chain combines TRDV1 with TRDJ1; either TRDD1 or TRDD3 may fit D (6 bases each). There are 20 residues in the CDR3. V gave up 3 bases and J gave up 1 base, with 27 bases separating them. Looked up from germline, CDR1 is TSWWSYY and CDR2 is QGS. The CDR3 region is CALGDYGPSLLGIVTDKLIF. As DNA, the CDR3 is TGTGCTCTTGGGGATTACGGCCCTTCTCTACTGGGAATAGTCACCGATAAACTCATCTTT.

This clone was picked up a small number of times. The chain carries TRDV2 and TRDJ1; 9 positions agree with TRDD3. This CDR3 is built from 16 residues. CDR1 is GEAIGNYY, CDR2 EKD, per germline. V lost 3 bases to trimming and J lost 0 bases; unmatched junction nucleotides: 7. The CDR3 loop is CACDPLGDSHTDKLIF. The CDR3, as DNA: TGTGCCTGTGACCCGCTGGGGGATTCTCACACCGATAAACTCATCTTT.

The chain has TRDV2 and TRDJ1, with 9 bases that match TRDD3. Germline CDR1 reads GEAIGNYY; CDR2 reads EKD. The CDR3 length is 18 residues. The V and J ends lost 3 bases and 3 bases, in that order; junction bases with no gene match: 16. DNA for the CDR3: TGTGCCTGTGACCGGGGGGGTACTGGGGGAGAAAGACCCGATAAACTCATCTTT. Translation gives CACDRGGTGGERPDKLIF.

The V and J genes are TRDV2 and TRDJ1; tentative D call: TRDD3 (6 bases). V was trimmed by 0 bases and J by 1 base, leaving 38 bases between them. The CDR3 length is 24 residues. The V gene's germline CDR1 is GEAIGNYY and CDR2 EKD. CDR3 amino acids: CACDTVSTYTRLGAPRSCTDKLIF. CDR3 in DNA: TGTGCCTGTGACACCGTTTCGACCTACACCCGACTGGGTGCCCCTCGGTCCTGCACCGATAAACTCATCTTT.

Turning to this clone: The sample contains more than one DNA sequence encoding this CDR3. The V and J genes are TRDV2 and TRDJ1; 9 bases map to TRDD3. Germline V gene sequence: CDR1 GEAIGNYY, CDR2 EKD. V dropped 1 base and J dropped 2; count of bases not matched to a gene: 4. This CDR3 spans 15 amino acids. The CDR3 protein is CACDTLLGDTDKLIF. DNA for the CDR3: TGTGCCTGTGACACTCTGCTGGGGGATACCGATAAACTCATCTTT.

CDR3 loop: CACDSLGDMQRLSSWDTRQMFF. In nucleotides, the CDR3 is TGTGCCTGTGACTCACTGGGGGATATGCAGAGACTATCTAGCTGGGACACCCGACAGATGTTTTTC. The V gene is TRDV2, the J gene TRDJ3; 11 bases agree with TRDD3. Germline CDR1 GEAIGNYY, CDR2 EKD. V shed 3 bases and J 3 bases; nucleotides not matched to a gene: 18. The CDR3 is 22 amino acids.

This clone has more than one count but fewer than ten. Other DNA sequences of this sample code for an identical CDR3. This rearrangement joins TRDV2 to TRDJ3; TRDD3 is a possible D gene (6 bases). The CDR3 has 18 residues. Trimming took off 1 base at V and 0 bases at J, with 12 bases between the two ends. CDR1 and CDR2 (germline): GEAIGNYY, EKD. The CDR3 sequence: CACDTWGPSSWDTRQMFF. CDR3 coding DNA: TGTGCCTGTGACACTTGGGGGCCAAGCTCCTGGGACACCCGACAGATGTTTTTC.

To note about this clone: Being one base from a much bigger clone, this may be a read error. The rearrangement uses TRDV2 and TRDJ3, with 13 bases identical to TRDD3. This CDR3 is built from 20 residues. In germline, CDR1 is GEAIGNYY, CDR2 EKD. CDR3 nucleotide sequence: TGTGCCTGTGACAACTTACTGGGGGATACGGTATCCTGTGACACCCGACAGATGTTTTTC. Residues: CACDNLLGDTVSCDTRQMFF.

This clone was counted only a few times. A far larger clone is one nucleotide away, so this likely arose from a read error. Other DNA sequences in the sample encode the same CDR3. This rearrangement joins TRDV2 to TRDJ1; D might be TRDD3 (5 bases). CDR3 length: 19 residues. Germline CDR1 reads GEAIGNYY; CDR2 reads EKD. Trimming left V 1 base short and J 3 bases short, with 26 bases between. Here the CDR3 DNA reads TGTGCCTGTGACACGCTTCGGACCGGGAATATACGGGTGCCCGATAAACTCATCTTT. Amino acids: CACDTLRTGNIRVPDKLIF.

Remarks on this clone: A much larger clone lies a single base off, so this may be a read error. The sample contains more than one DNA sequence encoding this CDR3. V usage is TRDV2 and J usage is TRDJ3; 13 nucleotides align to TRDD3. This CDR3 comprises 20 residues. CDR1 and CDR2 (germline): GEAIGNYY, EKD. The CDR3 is CACDTVLGDTRSCDTRQMFF. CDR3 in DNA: TGTGCCTGTGACACCGTACTGGGGGATACGCGCTCCTGTGACACCCGACAGATGTTTTTC.

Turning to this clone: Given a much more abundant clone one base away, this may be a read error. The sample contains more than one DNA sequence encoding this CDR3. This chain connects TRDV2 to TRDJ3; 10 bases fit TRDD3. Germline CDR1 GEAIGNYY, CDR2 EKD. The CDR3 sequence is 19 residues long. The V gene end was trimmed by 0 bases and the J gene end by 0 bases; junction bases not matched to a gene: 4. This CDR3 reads CACDTVLGDSSWDTRQMFF. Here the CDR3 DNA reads TGTGCCTGTGACACCGTGCTGGGGGATAGCTCCTGGGACACCCGACAGATGTTTTTC.

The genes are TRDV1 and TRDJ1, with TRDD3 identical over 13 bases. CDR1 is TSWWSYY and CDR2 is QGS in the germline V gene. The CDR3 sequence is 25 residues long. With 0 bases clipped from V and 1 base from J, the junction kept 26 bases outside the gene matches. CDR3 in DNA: TGTGCTCTTGGGGAACTAGGGCCTTCCTCGAACTGGGGGATACGGCAATTGGTGTCCACCGATAAACTCATCTTT. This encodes CALGELGPSSNWGIRQLVSTDKLIF.

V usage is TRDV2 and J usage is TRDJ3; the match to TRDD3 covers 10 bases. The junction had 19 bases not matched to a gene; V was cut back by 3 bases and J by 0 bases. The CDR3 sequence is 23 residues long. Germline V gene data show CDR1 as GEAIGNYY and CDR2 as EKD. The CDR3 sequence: CACDSSPNWGITHSSWDTRQMFF. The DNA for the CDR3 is TGTGCCTGTGACTCCTCTCCCAACTGGGGGATTACCCACAGCTCCTGGGACACCCGACAGATGTTTTTC.

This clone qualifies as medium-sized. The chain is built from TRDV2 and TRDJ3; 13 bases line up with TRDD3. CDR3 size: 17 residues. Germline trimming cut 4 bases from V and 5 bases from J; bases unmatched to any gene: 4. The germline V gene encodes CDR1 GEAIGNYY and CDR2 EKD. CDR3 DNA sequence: TGTGCCTGTGAAGTACTGGGGGATACGCGGGACACCCGACAGATGTTTTTC. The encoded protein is CACEVLGDTRDTRQMFF.

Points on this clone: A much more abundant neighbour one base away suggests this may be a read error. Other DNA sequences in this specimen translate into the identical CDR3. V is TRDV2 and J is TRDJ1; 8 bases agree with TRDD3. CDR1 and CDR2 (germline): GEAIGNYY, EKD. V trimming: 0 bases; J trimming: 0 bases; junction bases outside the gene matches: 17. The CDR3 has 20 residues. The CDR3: CACDTVLGDTRVKYTDKLIF. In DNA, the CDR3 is TGTGCCTGTGACACCGTACTAGGGGATACCAGGGTGAAGTACACCGATAAACTCATCTTT.

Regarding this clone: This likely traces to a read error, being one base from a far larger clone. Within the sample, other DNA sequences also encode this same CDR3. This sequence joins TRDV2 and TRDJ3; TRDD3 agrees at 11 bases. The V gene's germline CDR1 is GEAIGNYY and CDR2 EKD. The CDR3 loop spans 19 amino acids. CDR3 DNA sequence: TGTGCCTGTGACACCGTACTGGGGGATAGCTCCTGGGACACCCGACAGATGTTCTTC. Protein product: CACDTVLGDSSWDTRQMFF.

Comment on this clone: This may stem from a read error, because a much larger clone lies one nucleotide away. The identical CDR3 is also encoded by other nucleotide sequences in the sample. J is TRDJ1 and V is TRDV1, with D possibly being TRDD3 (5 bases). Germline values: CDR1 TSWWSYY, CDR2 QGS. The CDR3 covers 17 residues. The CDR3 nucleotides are TGTGCCCTTGGGGAACAATTCTTGTCCCGGTACACCGATAAACTCATCTTT. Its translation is CALGEQFLSRYTDKLIF.

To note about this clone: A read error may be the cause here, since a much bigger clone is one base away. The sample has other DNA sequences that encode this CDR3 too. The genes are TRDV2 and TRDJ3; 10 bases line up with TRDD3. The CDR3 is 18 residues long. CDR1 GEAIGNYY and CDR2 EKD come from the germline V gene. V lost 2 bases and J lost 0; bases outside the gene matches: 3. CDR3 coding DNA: TGTGCCTGTGACAATACTGGGGGATCCTCCTGGGACACCCGACAGATGTTTTTC. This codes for CACDNTGGSSWDTRQMFF.

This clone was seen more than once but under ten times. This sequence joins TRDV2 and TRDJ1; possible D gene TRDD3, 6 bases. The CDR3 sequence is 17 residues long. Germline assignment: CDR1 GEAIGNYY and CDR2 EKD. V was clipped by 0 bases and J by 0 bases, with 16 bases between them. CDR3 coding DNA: TGTGCCTGTGACACCTTGGGGGCCTCGGGGTACACCGATAAACTCATCTTT. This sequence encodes CACDTLGASGYTDKLIF.

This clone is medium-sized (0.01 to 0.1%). CDR3 nucleotide sequence: TGTGCCTGTGACTCCCTGGGGGATACAGACGATAAACTCATCTTT. It translates to CACDSLGDTDDKLIF. V usage is TRDV2 and J usage is TRDJ1; 11 nucleotides match TRDD3. This CDR3 has 15 residues. J was trimmed by 4 bases and V by 3 bases; bases with no gene match: 6. Germline V CDR1 and CDR2: GEAIGNYY, EKD.

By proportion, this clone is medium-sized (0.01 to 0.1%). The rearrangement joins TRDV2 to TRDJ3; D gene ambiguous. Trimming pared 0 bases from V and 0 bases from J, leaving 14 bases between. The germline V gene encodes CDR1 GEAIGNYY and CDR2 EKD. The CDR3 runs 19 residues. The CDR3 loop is CACDTVGLLSSWDTRQMFF. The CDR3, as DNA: TGTGCCTGTGACACCGTTGGTCTGCTGAGCTCCTGGGACACCCGACAGATGTTTTTC.